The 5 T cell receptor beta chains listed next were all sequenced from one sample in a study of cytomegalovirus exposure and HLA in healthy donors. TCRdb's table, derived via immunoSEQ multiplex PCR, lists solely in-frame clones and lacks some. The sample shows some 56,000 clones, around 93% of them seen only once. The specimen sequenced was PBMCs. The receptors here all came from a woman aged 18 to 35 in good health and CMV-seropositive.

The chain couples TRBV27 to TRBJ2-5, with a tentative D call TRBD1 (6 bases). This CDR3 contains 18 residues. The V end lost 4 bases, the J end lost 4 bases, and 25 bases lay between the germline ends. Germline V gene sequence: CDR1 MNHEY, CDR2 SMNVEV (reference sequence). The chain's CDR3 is CASSSTRTPEGRGETQYF. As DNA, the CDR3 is TGTGCCAGCAGTTCGACAAGAACCCCCGAGGGCAGGGGAGAGACCCAGTACTTC.

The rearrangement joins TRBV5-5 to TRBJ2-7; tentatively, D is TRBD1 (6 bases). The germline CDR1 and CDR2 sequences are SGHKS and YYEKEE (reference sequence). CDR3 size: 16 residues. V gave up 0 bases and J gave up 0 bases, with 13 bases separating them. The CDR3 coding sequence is TGTGCCAGCAGCTTGGGGCTAAGGGGGAGCTCCTACGAGCAGTACTTC. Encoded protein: CASSLGLRGSSYEQYF.

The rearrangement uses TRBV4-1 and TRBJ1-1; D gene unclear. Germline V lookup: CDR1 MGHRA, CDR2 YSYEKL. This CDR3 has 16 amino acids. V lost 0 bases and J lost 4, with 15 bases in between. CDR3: CASSQESKRCGTEAFF. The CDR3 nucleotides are TGCGCCAGCAGCCAAGAATCCAAACGGTGTGGCACTGAAGCTTTCTTT.

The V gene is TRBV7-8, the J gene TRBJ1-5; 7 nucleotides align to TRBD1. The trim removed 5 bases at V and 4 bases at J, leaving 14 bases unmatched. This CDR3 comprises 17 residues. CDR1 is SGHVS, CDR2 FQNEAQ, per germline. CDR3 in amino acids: CASSPRDSQKQNQPQHF. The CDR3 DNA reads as TGTGCCAGCAGCCCGCGGGACAGTCAGAAACAAAATCAGCCCCAGCATTTT.

The CDR3 here is CASSHRARSRSYNSPLHF. The DNA for the CDR3 is TGTGCCAGCAGCCACCGCGCACGGTCCCGCTCCTATAATTCACCCCTCCACTTT. The chain carries TRBV5-8 and TRBJ1-6; no firm D call. This CDR3 region has 18 residues. The V end was cut by 4 bases, the J end by 0 bases, with 17 bases between. Per germline, CDR1 SGHTS and CDR2 YDEGEE.